This T cell receptor beta chain was recovered during a study of blood T cells in healthy people across ages. A note on this clonotype: The junction does not match germline at one end; this may be a read error.

The authors ran a second PCR of 7 to 11 cycles using a sample-barcoded 5' primer and a J-beta primer mix. A single record per CDR3 protein comes from TCRdb applying MiXCR to the 5' RACE reads. The sample has roughly 500,000 distinct CDR3 sequences; roughly a quarter are singletons. The receptor comes from a woman in her 70s in good health. Sequenced sample: blood.

The CDR3 bases are TGCGCCAGCGGCCAAGTTGGGACAGGGGGCTTCTATGGCTACACCTTC. It translates to CASGQVGTGGFYGYTF. The rearrangement joins TRBV4-3 to TRBJ1-2; 12 bases align to TRBD1. Per the germline V gene, CDR1 is LGHNA and CDR2 is YSLEER. The CDR3 consists of 16 residues.